The entry that follows covers one TCR beta chain sequence. The antigen remains unidentified. This sample was included in a study of T cells after yellow fever vaccination. TCRdb itself ran the 5' RACE reads through MiXCR, one entry per CDR3 protein. The table includes hundreds of thousands of distinct CDR3 sequences, less than 9.5% detected once. Study findings and constraints: Most primary-vaccination clones reappeared after the booster (approximately 95% CD4, about 87% CD8).

This CDR3 contains 15 residues. Germline assignment: CDR1 SGHRS and CDR2 YFSETQ. Trimming took off 2 bases at V and 4 bases at J, with 15 bases between the two ends. Sequenced material: PBMCs, taken 45 days after the first yellow fever vaccination. The sequence was obtained from a man aged 18 to 30 who received the YFV17D yellow fever vaccine. The rearrangement uses TRBV5-1 and TRBJ1-1; D remains unclear. In DNA form, the CDR3 reads TGCGCCAGCAGCTTCATCGGCAGCTCGGGCACTGAAGCTTTCTTT. Amino acids: CASSFIGSSGTEAFF.